This T cell receptor (beta chain) stems from a study of shared clonotypes between healthy human individuals. Method: immunoSEQ multiplex PCR; TCRdb's copy keeps in-frame clones and lacks some. Of about 710,000 clones in the sample, approximately 77% were seen once. The germline V and J ends were trimmed by 4 bases and 9 bases, with 12 bases remaining between them. This CDR3 region has 12 residues. In germline, CDR1 is MNHNS, CDR2 SASEGT. This clone has ten or more counts. The chain has TRBV6-1 and TRBJ1-2; a weak D match, TRBD1 (6 bases). The clonotype comes from a woman under 40 in good health. Sequences were obtained from memory CD4+ T cells sorted from blood. Regarding subset: CD45RA-negative fraction. CDR3 loop: CASSVQGRSYTF. The CDR3 coding sequence is TGTGCCAGCAGTGTACAGGGTCGGAGCTACACCTTC.